This T cell receptor beta chain was documented in a study of stem cell transplantation in POMP-related autoinflammatory disease. Turning to the study itself: Hypothesis: faulty thymoproteasomes impair CD8+ T-cell selection, skewing TRB repertoires. Through one year post-transplant, neutrophils and platelets were 100% of graft donor origin.

Comments on this clone: What it recognizes is unknown.

Study results and caveats: In PRAID patients, the number of distinct TRB V-J gene pairings was restricted. A trend toward lower repertoire diversity and greater clonality appeared in every analyzed T-cell subset of PRAID patients.

Germline CDR1 reads SGHRS; CDR2 reads YFSETQ. This CDR3 is 15 amino acids long. V shed 1 base, J shed 0 bases, and the junction held 3 bases outside the gene matches. Using immunoSEQ multiplex PCR, the repertoire was profiled, and TCRdb retains in-frame clones only, with some absent. The table records about 9,900 clones, roughly 83% of them present only once. The clonotype comes from a human patient with POMP-related autoinflammation and immune dysregulation (PRAID). The T cells may come from the graft donor. Sequenced here: CD4+ T cells from PBMCs, sampled after stem cell transplantation. The chain combines TRBV5-1 with TRBJ2-7; TRBD1 matches 8 bases. CDR3 DNA sequence: TGCGCCAGCAGCTTGACGACAGGGGACTCCTACGAGCAGTACTTC. As protein: CASSLTTGDSYEQYF.